Given below is one T cell receptor (beta chain) in context. These data are taken from a study of shared T cell receptors in the human thymus. Assay used: immunoSEQ multiplex PCR; TCRdb lists only in-frame clones, some missing. The sample shows approximately 400,000 clones, around 95% of them seen only once. The receptor comes from a human donor. The sequenced sample was thymocytes.

As DNA, the CDR3 is TGTGCCAGCAGCTTAGGAGGACTAGCGGGTTACAATGAGCAGTTCTTC. Translated: CASSLGGLAGYNEQFF. The chain is built from TRBV7-2 and TRBJ2-1; 11 bases are shared with TRBD2. V shed 1 base, J shed 4 bases, and the junction held 3 bases outside the gene matches. Germline CDR1 reads SGHTA; CDR2 reads FQGNSA. The CDR3 contains 16 residues.